One and the same sample provided the 13 T cell receptor beta chains below, sequenced in a study of OX40 agonist ivuxolimab in advanced cancers. Profiling relied on immunoSEQ multiplex PCR, and the TCRdb table lists in-frame clones only, not all of them. The sample has around 70,000 clones, 80% to 95% seen once. The starting material was CD4+ or CD8+ T cells sorted from blood, obtained in a trial of the OX40 agonist ivuxolimab. These TCRs come from an adult with an advanced solid tumor such as melanoma, head and neck, liver or kidney cancer.

The chain joins TRBV13 to TRBJ1-5; maybe TRBD1 (6 bases). The ends were cut back, 5 bases at V and 2 bases at J, with 13 bases in the middle. There are 15 residues in the CDR3. Germline CDR1 PRHDT, CDR2 FYEKMQ (reference sequence). CDR3 DNA: TGTGCCAGCAGCCTTGGACAGACTGGCAATCAGCCCCAGCATTTT. Translation: CASSLGQTGNQPQHF.

This clone was seen only once. The J gene is TRBJ1-5, the V gene TRBV6-1; D not resolved. The V gene lost 1 base and the J gene lost 3 bases, with 4 bases spanning the gap. This CDR3 is 13 amino acids long. In germline, CDR1 is MNHNS, CDR2 SASEGT. This CDR3 is CASSEVINQPQHF. The CDR3 DNA sequence: TGTGCCAGCAGTGAAGTTATCAATCAGCCCCAGCATTTT.

The V gene is TRBV7-9, the J gene TRBJ2-1, with TRBD2 matching over 9 bases. The CDR3 runs 17 residues. Losses at the gene ends were 4 bases for V and 10 bases for J; bases not matched to a gene: 17. Looked up from germline, CDR1 is SEHNR and CDR2 is FQNEAQ (reference sequence). CDR3 sequence: CASSSWAGGLNGNEQFF. The DNA of the CDR3 is TGTGCCAGCAGCTCCTGGGCGGGGGGGCTAAATGGGAACGAGCAGTTCTTC. Complete variable domain (other parts from reference TRBV7-9 and TRBJ2-1): DTGVSQNPRHKITKRGQNVTFRCDPISEHNRLYWYRQTLGQGPEFLTYFQNEAQLEKSRLLSDRFSAERPKGSFSTLEIQRTEQGDSAMYLCASSSWAGGLNGNEQFFGPGTRLTVL.

This sequence joins TRBV29-1 and TRBJ2-3, with 9 nucleotides matching TRBD2. Germline CDR1 SQVTM, CDR2 ANQGSEA. With 1 base clipped from V and 5 bases from J, the junction kept 7 bases outside the gene matches. The CDR3 sequence is 15 residues long. CDR3 sequence (DNA): TGCAGCGTTGAAGGGGCGGGGGGGCCGATAGATACGCAGTATTTT. Amino acid sequence: CSVEGAGGPIDTQYF.

V is TRBV14 and J is TRBJ1-2; D gene ambiguous. The germline V and J ends were trimmed by 0 bases and 1 base, with 9 bases remaining between them. Germline CDR1 and CDR2: SGHDN and FVKESK. This CDR3 spans 15 amino acids. The CDR3: CASSQDGRSNYGYTF. CDR3 DNA sequence: TGTGCCAGCAGCCAAGACGGCAGGAGTAACTATGGCTACACCTTC.

A word on this clone: This same CDR3 is encoded by further DNA sequences in the sample. The rearrangement uses TRBV9 and TRBJ2-3; D gene unclear. Per germline, CDR1 SGDLS and CDR2 YYNGEE. Trimming left V 0 bases short and J 0 bases short, with 5 bases between. The CDR3 length is 14 residues. CDR3 coding DNA: TGTGCCAGCAGCGTAGCCGGAAGCACAGATACGCAGTATTTT. This codes for CASSVAGSTDTQYF.

The genes are TRBV11-2 and TRBJ2-5; the match to TRBD1 covers 7 bases. The V and J ends lost 4 bases and 0 bases, in that order; junction bases with no gene match: 5. CDR1 is SGHAT, CDR2 FQNNGV, per germline. The CDR3 runs 15 residues. The CDR3 coding sequence is TGTGCCAGCAGCTGGGGGACAGCGAACCAAGAGACCCAGTACTTC. Its protein product is CASSWGTANQETQYF. The variable domain in full, completed from reference TRBV11-2 and TRBJ2-5, reads EAGVAQSPRYKIIEKRQSVAFWCNPISGHATLYWYQQILGQGPKLLIQFQNNGVVDDSQLPKDRFSAERLKGVDSTLKIQPAKLEDSAVYLCASSWGTANQETQYFGPGTRLLVL.

This chain uses TRBV19 with TRBJ2-7, with 11 bases identical to TRBD1. Germline V gives CDR1 LNHDA, CDR2 SQIVND (reference sequence). This CDR3 contains 15 residues. The V and J ends lost 6 bases and 2 bases, in that order; junction bases with no gene match: 6. CDR3 sequence reads: CASSLGQGVTYEQYF. The CDR3 DNA reads TGTGCCAGTAGCCTGGGACAGGGGGTAACCTACGAGCAGTACTTC.

This clone was counted once. V is TRBV4-1 and J is TRBJ2-2; no reliable D call. Germline loops: CDR1 MGHRA, CDR2 YSYEKL. Trimming removed 1 base from V and 6 bases from J, with 9 bases in between. CDR3 length: 14 amino acids. The CDR3 DNA follows: TGCGCCAGCAGCCAAGTTCAGGTTTCCGGGGAGCTGTTTTTT. Protein product: CASSQVQVSGELFF.

The chain employs TRBV11-2 and TRBJ2-4, with D hard to call. Germline V gene sequence: CDR1 SGHAT, CDR2 FQNNGV. Trimming took off 5 bases at V and 3 bases at J, with 11 bases between the two ends. The CDR3 is 14 amino acids. The DNA of the CDR3 is TGTGCCAGCAGCCCGGGTGATAACAAAAACATTCAGTACTTC. Residues: CASSPGDNKNIQYF.

This rearrangement joins TRBV7-6 to TRBJ2-7; the D gene is possibly TRBD1 (6 bases). The CDR3 loop spans 14 amino acids. In germline, CDR1 is SGHVS, CDR2 FNYEAQ. Trimming took off 2 bases at V and 6 bases at J, with 14 bases between the two ends. CDR3 sequence reads: CASSLSTGKGEQYF. CDR3 coding DNA: TGTGCCAGCAGCTTAAGCACAGGGAAAGGCGAGCAGTACTTC.

The J gene is TRBJ1-2, the V gene TRBV7-9, with TRBD1 matching over 7 bases. The germline V gene encodes CDR1 SEHNR and CDR2 FQNEAQ (reference sequence). The junction had 22 bases not matched to a gene; V was cut back by 5 bases and J by 4 bases. This CDR3 has 19 amino acids. CDR3 coding DNA: TGTGCCAGCAGCCCAAGCGAGGGGGACAGAACATTCAAGGGCTATGGCTACACCTTC. It translates to CASSPSEGDRTFKGYGYTF. Full variable domain (outside the CDR3, taken from reference TRBV7-9 and TRBJ1-2): DTGVSQNPRHKITKRGQNVTFRCDPISEHNRLYWYRQTLGQGPEFLTYFQNEAQLEKSRLLSDRFSAERPKGSFSTLEIQRTEQGDSAMYLCASSPSEGDRTFKGYGYTFGSGTRLTVV.

The CDR3 spells CASSSGVGNQPQHF. As DNA, the CDR3 is TGTGCCAGCAGTTCGGGGGTAGGCAATCAGCCCCAGCATTTT. The V and J genes are TRBV27 and TRBJ1-5; D perhaps matches TRBD1 (5 bases). The CDR3 loop spans 14 amino acids. V gave up 4 bases and J gave up 2 bases, with 9 bases separating them. Germline loops: CDR1 MNHEY, CDR2 SMNVEV (reference sequence).